The 11 T cell receptor beta chains below were found in one sample sequenced in a study of beta chain features in type 1 diabetes. The authors reverse transcribed all of the isolated RNA, so sequencing captured expressed TCRB transcripts. TCRdb keeps only in-frame clones here, not all; method: immunoSEQ multiplex PCR. This table has 620,000 or so clones, less than 20% appearing once. The sample consisted of naive CD4+ T cells from blood. The receptor set was obtained from a man aged 18-30 years in good health.

This clone was seen a few times. The chain employs TRBV28 and TRBJ2-7; no clear D. Trimming took 5 bases from V and 5 from J, leaving 19 bases between them. The germline V gene has CDR1 MDHEN and CDR2 SYDVKM. The CDR3 totals 15 residues. CDR3 coding DNA: TGTGCCAGCAGTCCACTGGGCCAGGCTGGAAACGAGCAGTACTTC. Translation gives CASSPLGQAGNEQYF.

The V and J genes are TRBV7-2 and TRBJ2-1; D may match TRBD1 or TRBD2 (6 bases each). The CDR3 sequence is 12 residues long. CDR1 is SGHTA and CDR2 is FQGNSA in the germline V gene. Trimming left V 5 bases short and J 9 bases short, with 11 bases between. In DNA form, the CDR3 reads TGTGCCAGCAGCAAGGGGGGTATTGAGCAGTTCTTC. It is translated as CASSKGGIEQFF.

The rearrangement uses TRBV2 and TRBJ2-3; D call uncertain. With 5 bases removed from V and 2 bases from J, the gap between germline ends came to 8 bases. Per germline, CDR1 SNHLY and CDR2 FYNNEI. This CDR3 contains 13 residues. This chain's CDR3 is CASSYGATDTQYF. DNA for the CDR3: TGTGCCAGCAGTTATGGTGCCACAGATACGCAGTATTTT.

This clone was seen a handful of times. This rearrangement joins TRBV4-3 to TRBJ2-7; D remains unclear. The CDR3 loop spans 13 amino acids. Per germline, CDR1 LGHNA and CDR2 YSLEER. Between the trimmed V and J ends, which lost 4 bases and 2 bases, there was a span of 9 bases. This CDR3 is CASSRDRTYEQYF. As DNA, the CDR3 is TGCGCCAGCAGCCGCGATCGGACCTACGAGCAGTACTTC.

The rearrangement links TRBV29-1 to TRBJ1-1; 9 bases match TRBD1. The V gene's germline CDR1 is SQVTM and CDR2 ANQGSEA. V lost 1 base, J lost 4 bases, and 4 bases stayed unmatched. The CDR3 spans 14 residues. The CDR3 sequence is CSVEAQGAFTEAFF. CDR3 sequence (DNA): TGCAGCGTTGAAGCACAGGGGGCATTCACTGAAGCTTTCTTT.

For the CDR3, the DNA is TGTGCCAGCCTTAAAGATAATTCACCCCTCCACTTT. It yields the protein CASLKDNSPLHF. The gene calls are TRBV2 and TRBJ1-6; D is uncertain. Per germline, CDR1 SNHLY and CDR2 FYNNEI. This CDR3 has 12 amino acids. V was cut by 8 bases and J by 5 bases, with 7 bases left in between.

This clone was detected a few times. The chain recombines TRBV29-1 with TRBJ1-1, with TRBD1 matching over 10 bases. Germline V CDR1 and CDR2: SQVTM, ANQGSEA. The CDR3 runs to 13 residues. The J segment lost 2 bases and the V segment lost 7 bases, leaving 4 bases of the junction unmatched. In DNA, the CDR3 is TGCAGCGCATCGACAGGGGGCAACACTGAAGCTTTCTTT. Protein: CSASTGGNTEAFF.

This clone was seen only a few times. The chain couples TRBV23-1 to TRBJ1-1; 9 bases are shared with TRBD1. TRBV23-1 is an ORF, with its function uncertain. V trimming: 2 bases; J trimming: 0 bases; junction bases outside the gene matches: 10. The CDR3 has 18 residues. The CDR3 nucleotides read TGCGCCAGCAGTCAACCTCGGGACAGGGTGAGCGTGAACACTGAAGCTTTCTTT. Protein sequence: CASSQPRDRVSVNTEAFF.

This clone occurred a few times. This chain links TRBV18 with TRBJ2-7, with D tentatively TRBD1 (5 bases). Deletions cut 3 bases from V and 5 bases from J, with 17 bases between. From germline, CDR1 is KGHSH and CDR2 LQKENI. CDR3 length: 15 residues. The CDR3 sequence is CASSPGRQFSHEQYF. In nucleotides, the CDR3 is TGTGCCAGCTCACCGGGGCGGCAGTTTTCCCACGAGCAGTACTTC.

The chain uses TRBV11-2 and TRBJ2-1, with a tentative D call TRBD2 (6 bases). V gave up 3 bases and J gave up 4 bases, with 19 bases separating them. Germline V gene sequence: CDR1 SGHAT, CDR2 FQNNGV. This CDR3 has 17 residues. CDR3 DNA sequence: TGTGCCAGCAGCTTCTCCCCCGTCTCCAGCGGGTACAATGAGCAGTTCTTC. Amino acids: CASSFSPVSSGYNEQFF. Together with reference TRBV11-2 and TRBJ2-1, the CDR3 gives the full variable domain: EAGVAQSPRYKIIEKRQSVAFWCNPISGHATLYWYQQILGQGPKLLIQFQNNGVVDDSQLPKDRFSAERLKGVDSTLKIQPAKLEDSAVYLCASSFSPVSSGYNEQFFGPGTRLTVL.

This clone turned up a few times. V gene TRBV10-3 combines with J gene TRBJ1-6; 8 nucleotides agree with TRBD1. Trimming cost V 6 bases and J 0 bases; bases outside gene matches: 4. Germline V gene data show CDR1 as ENHRY and CDR2 as SYGVKD. The CDR3 covers 16 residues. The chain's CDR3 is CAIRKTGDSYNSPLHF. CDR3 DNA sequence: TGTGCCATCAGGAAGACAGGGGACTCCTATAATTCACCCCTCCACTTT.